This TCR beta chain was sequenced during a study of blood T cell repertoires in COVID-19. Study-level information: Acute and convalescent COVID-19 samples came from the United States, Italy and Spain. PBMCs, B-cell-depleted T cells, or T cells were the source of the cDNA or gDNA that made up the material.

The sample holds a few counts of this clone. With 5 bases removed from V and 5 bases from J, the gap between germline ends came to 18 bases. Germline V gives CDR1 MDHEN, CDR2 SYDVKM. This CDR3 region has 15 residues. Authors' methods: Cell counts per sample came from amplifying reference gene primers. Method: immunoSEQ multiplex PCR; TCRdb's copy keeps in-frame clones and lacks some. V, J and clone size are those of that table, while D and trimming were read from the DNA. The sample yields around 65,000 clones, about 81% seen once. The source is a human donor in a cohort sampled during active COVID-19. This chain connects TRBV28 to TRBJ1-1, with D tentatively TRBD1 (6 bases). Sequencing was performed on peripheral blood. The CDR3 coding sequence is TGTGCCAGCAGTCTTGACACAGGGCTTAGAACTGAAGCTTTCTTT. This encodes CASSLDTGLRTEAFF.